Listed here are 11 T cell receptor beta chains from one sample, sequenced in a study of T-cell reconstitution after alpha-beta-depleted transplantation in children. Using unique molecular identifiers, the investigators prepared the TCRbeta library. TCRdb re-called the PCR reads through MiXCR, storing one row per CDR3 protein. This sample yields around 480,000 distinct CDR3 sequences, of which around a third are seen a single time; around 2.5% belongs to the top ten. The starting material was PBMCs from the stem cell graft donor, obtained from the stem cell graft. Receptors originate from a human donor who donated a stem cell graft to a child with aplastic anemia.

The gene calls are TRBV6-1 and TRBJ1-4; 12 bases are shared with TRBD1. The CDR3 runs 15 residues. Germline CDR1 is MNHNS and CDR2 is SASEGT. V gave up 5 bases and J gave up 7 bases; unmatched junction bases: 5. CDR3 coding DNA: TGTGCCAGCAGTCGCGGGACAGGGGGCCCTGAAAAACTGTTTTTT. Encoded protein: CASSRGTGGPEKLFF.

The CDR3 loop reads CAPGQRSYEQYF. For the CDR3, the DNA is TGTGCACCGGGACAGCGTAGCTACGAGCAGTACTTC. The chain joins TRBV28 to TRBJ2-7, with TRBD1 matching over 7 bases. The CDR3 totals 12 residues. Germline assignment: CDR1 MDHEN and CDR2 SYDVKM.

This chain joins TRBV5-1 and TRBJ2-5; the D is unclear. The CDR3 length is 14 residues. The V end lost 0 bases, the J end lost 9 bases, and 15 bases lay between the germline ends. Germline-derived CDR1 and CDR2 are SGHRS and YFSETQ. The CDR3: CASSLEVAAMAQYF. The CDR3 DNA reads TGCGCCAGCAGCTTGGAGGTGGCCGCCATGGCCCAGTACTTC.

This sequence joins TRBV29-1 and TRBJ2-1, with 9 nucleotides matching TRBD2. The CDR3 spans 14 residues. The germline CDR1 and CDR2 sequences are SQVTM and ANQGSEA. After removal of 3 bases from V and 4 bases from J, the junction contained 4 bases not matched to a gene. CDR3 nucleotides: TGCAGCGTTGAGACACTAGCGGGTTACAATGAGCAGTTCTTC. Amino acids: CSVETLAGYNEQFF.

This clonotype has just a few counts. This chain connects TRBV4-2 to TRBJ2-7, with 9 nucleotides matching TRBD1. CDR1 and CDR2 (germline): LGHNA, YNFKEQ. This CDR3 contains 16 residues. The V segment lost 2 bases and the J segment 2 bases; nucleotides outside the gene matches: 7. CDR3 in DNA: TGTGCCAGCAGCCAACTACAGGGGGCGCGCCCCTACGAGCAGTACTTC. Amino acids: CASSQLQGARPYEQYF.

The chain's CDR3 is CASSPRSPGNTEAFF. The CDR3 nucleotides are TGTGCCAGCTCACCACGTTCTCCAGGTAACACTGAAGCTTTCTTT. V gene TRBV18 combines with J gene TRBJ1-1, with D hard to call. Germline CDR1 KGHSH, CDR2 LQKENI. CDR3 length: 15 amino acids. Trimming pared 1 base from V and 2 bases from J, leaving 11 bases between.

This clonotype appeared once. The chain has TRBV9 and TRBJ1-6; weak D call: TRBD1 (6 bases). The germline CDR1 and CDR2 sequences are SGDLS and YYNGEE. V was clipped by 4 bases and J by 8 bases, with 16 bases between them. This CDR3 spans 15 amino acids. The CDR3 region has the DNA TGTGCCAGCAGCCCTACGGGGGCTCTCTATTCACCCCTCCACTTT. Its translation is CASSPTGALYSPLHF.

This chain links TRBV25-1 with TRBJ2-3; no firm D call. From germline, CDR1 is MGHDK and CDR2 SYGVNS. The CDR3 runs to 14 residues. V was shortened by 3 bases and J by 10 bases, with 17 bases between the two germline ends. The CDR3 DNA sequence: TGTGCCAGCAGTGATCTAAAAATCAGATTTGCGCAGTATTTT. Residues: CASSDLKIRFAQYF.

This clonotype was picked up a small number of times. This sequence joins TRBV25-1 and TRBJ1-3; no definite D call. The germline V gene encodes CDR1 MGHDK and CDR2 SYGVNS. V lost 2 bases and J lost 1, with 3 bases in between. CDR3 size: 13 residues. In DNA form, the CDR3 reads TGTGCCAGCAGTGAAGGTTCTGGAAACACCATATATTTT. It is translated as CASSEGSGNTIYF.

The rearrangement joins TRBV12-3 or TRBV12-4 to TRBJ2-2, with 11 bases lining up with TRBD1. The ends lost 5 bases at V and 5 bases at J; junction bases unmatched: 4. CDR3 length: 15 amino acids. The CDR3 reads CASSRGQGVTGELFF. In nucleotides, the CDR3 is TGTGCCAGCAGTCGGGGACAGGGGGTAACCGGGGAGCTGTTTTTT.

This clonotype was seen more than once but under ten times. The chain has TRBV20-1 and TRBJ1-2; D remains unclear. CDR3 size: 13 residues. V was pared by 1 base and J by 4 bases, with 10 bases between. Germline assignment: CDR1 DFQATT and CDR2 SNEGSKA (reference sequence). CDR3 DNA sequence: TGCAGTGCTAGAGCGACCGAGCTCTATGGCTACACCTTC. Amino acid sequence: CSARATELYGYTF.